This T cell receptor (beta chain) was profiled in a study of blood T cell repertoires in COVID-19. Study details: COVID-19 samples collected from the United States, Italy and Spain covered acute and convalescent phases. From T cells, B-cell-depleted T cells, or PBMCs came the material, which was cDNA or gDNA.

Original analysis: For nucleated cells, counts were estimated from reference gene primer amplification. Generated by immunoSEQ multiplex PCR, the TCRdb table keeps only in-frame clones and is missing some. The DNA was the basis for D and trimming; V, J and clone size are from that table. The sample lists tens of thousands of clones; 88% were seen once. Trimming removed 2 bases from V and 3 bases from J, with 14 bases in between. Germline loops: CDR1 MNHEY, CDR2 SVGAGI. This CDR3 has 15 residues. The sample was peripheral blood. The sequence derives from a woman aged 70-85 years with active COVID-19. This chain uses TRBV6-5 with TRBJ2-7, with no clear D. This chain's CDR3 is CASSYGLNIGYEQYF. For the CDR3, the DNA is TGTGCCAGCAGTTACGGTCTAAATATCGGCTACGAGCAGTACTTC.